A selection of T cell receptor beta chains follows, all from one sample in a study of immune evolution from preneoplasia to lung adenocarcinoma. Assay used: immunoSEQ multiplex PCR; TCRdb lists only in-frame clones, some missing. The sample includes fewer than 7,500 clones, 81% of them seen just once. Sequences were obtained from FFPE normal lung tissue adjacent to the tumor. Every receptor here comes from a person between 45 and 75 years old with lung adenocarcinoma. CDR3s include the opening cysteine and the closing phenylalanine or tryptophan. D genes are given only for firm matches. Expanded clones are given a class, and other clones once, few, many or no size at all.

J	D	size	V	DNA	CDR3
TRBJ2-3	.	few	TRBV10-3	TGTGCCATCAGTGAGAGAGCGAACACAGATACGCAGTATTTT	CAISERANTDTQYF
TRBJ2-5	TRBD1	.	TRBV23-1	TGCGCCAGCAGTCATTCAGACAGGGCGGTTTGTGAGACCCAGTACTTC	CASSHSDRAVCETQYF
TRBJ2-3	TRBD2	few	TRBV4-1	TGCGCCAGCAGCCAAATAGCGGGGAGGGGAGATACACAGTATTTT	CASSQIAGRGDTQYF
TRBJ1-1	.	.	TRBV6-1	TGTGCCAGCAGTGAAAGGGGTTCCGCCACTGAAGCTTTCTTT	CASSERGSATEAFF
TRBJ2-1	TRBD1	.	TRBV4-1	TGCGCCAGCAGCCAAGTGGGGTTACGGGAGCAGGGGGCTTCAAATGAGCAGTTCTTC	CASSQVGLREQGASNEQFF
TRBJ1-4	.	.	TRBV7-2	TGTGCCAGCAGCTCGGGACACCAGATTAATGAAAAACTGTTTTTT	CASSSGHQINEKLFF
TRBJ2-1	.	.	TRBV11-2	TGTGCCAGCAGGAAAGGGGGCAATGAGCAGTTCTTC	CASRKGGNEQFF
TRBJ1-5	.	.	TRBV11-2	TGTGCCAGCAGCTTAGTAGCGTTTCAGCCCCAGCATTTT	CASSLVAFQPQHF
TRBJ2-1	.	.	TRBV20-1	TGCAGTGCTAGTCAAACCGATGAGCAGTTCTTC	CSASQTDEQFF
TRBJ2-1	.	.	TRBV28	TGTGCCAGCAGTTCGTTGTGGGAGGTAAAGTTCTTC	CASSSLWEVKFF
TRBJ2-7	TRBD2	.	TRBV11-3	TGTGCCAGCAGCAGTAGACTAGCGGGAGTATCCGAGCAGTACTTC	CASSSRLAGVSEQYF
TRBJ2-1	.	.	TRBV6-5	TGTGCCAGCAGGTCTTCCGGGAGTGGCAATGAGCAGTTCTTC	CASRSSGSGNEQFF
TRBJ2-6	.	.	TRBV11-2	TGTGCCAGCAGCTACGATTCCGGGACAGGGGCCAACGTCCTGACTTTC	CASSYDSGTGANVLTF
TRBJ1-2	.	few	TRBV6-5	TGTGCCAGCAGTTTCGGTCGCAGGGGAAGTGGCTACACCTTC	CASSFGRRGSGYTF
TRBJ1-2	TRBD1	.	TRBV5-8	TGTGCCAGCAGCTTGACCGGACAGGCCCCTGGCTACACCTTC	CASSLTGQAPGYTF
TRBJ2-5	TRBD2	.	TRBV7-3	TGTGCCAGCAGCCCCCGGAGCGGGGGGTTTGGGGAGACCCAGTACTTC	CASSPRSGGFGETQYF
TRBJ1-2	.	.	TRBV28	TGTGCCAGCATGTCGGGGGCTGTTGGCTACACCTTC	CASMSGAVGYTF
TRBJ2-7	.	.	TRBV6-5	TGTGCCAGCAGTCACAAACAGGCCGGAGTAGAGCAGTACTTC	CASSHKQAGVEQYF
TRBJ2-5	TRBD1	.	TRBV29-1	TGCAGCGTTGGGGGGGACAGGGCCCAAGAGACCCAGTACTTC	CSVGGDRAQETQYF
TRBJ2-5	TRBD2	.	TRBV4-1	TGCGCCAGCAGCCAATATGGACTAGCGGGAGGGAGGAGGGAGACCCAGTACTTC	CASSQYGLAGGRRETQYF
TRBJ1-1	.	few	TRBV29-1	TGCAGCGTGATGACAGGGAACACTGAAGCTTTCTTT	CSVMTGNTEAFF
TRBJ2-7	TRBD2	.	TRBV6-1	TGTGCCAGCAGTGAAGAGATGAGCGGGAGGTGGTACTTC	CASSEEMSGRWYF
TRBJ1-4	TRBD1	once	TRBV5-1	TGCGCCAGCAGCTACGGGACAGGGTTTGAAAAACTGTTTTTT	CASSYGTGFEKLFF